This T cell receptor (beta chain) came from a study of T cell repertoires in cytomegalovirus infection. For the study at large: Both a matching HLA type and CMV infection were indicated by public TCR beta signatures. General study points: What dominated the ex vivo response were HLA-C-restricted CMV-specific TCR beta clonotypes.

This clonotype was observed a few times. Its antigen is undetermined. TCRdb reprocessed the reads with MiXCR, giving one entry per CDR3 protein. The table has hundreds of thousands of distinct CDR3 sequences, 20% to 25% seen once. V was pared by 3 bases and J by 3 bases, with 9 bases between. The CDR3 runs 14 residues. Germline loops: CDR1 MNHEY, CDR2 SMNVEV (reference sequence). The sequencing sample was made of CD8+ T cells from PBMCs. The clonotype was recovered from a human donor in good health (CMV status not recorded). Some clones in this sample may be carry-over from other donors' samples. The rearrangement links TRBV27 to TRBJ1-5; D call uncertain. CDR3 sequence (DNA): TGTGCCAGCAGTTTTTACAGTAACAATCAGCCCCAGCATTTT. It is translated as CASSFYSNNQPQHF.